In its sample, the clone carrying this T cell receptor (beta chain) was seen a few times. The antigen is undetermined. The data derive from a study of cytomegalovirus exposure and HLA in healthy donors. For the study at large: Of the donors genotyped, about 390 in all, about 80% fell in the Caucasian-associated ancestry cluster. Findings and limits, study-wide: Altogether, 150 to 200 TCR beta chains were recorded as cytomegalovirus-associated. Generally TCR sequences proved uncommon, though certain public TCRs appeared in numerous donors. Reportedly, a later analysis found an Asian-associated ancestry cluster had fewer N-insertions than the roughly 700-donor mean.

PCR amplification relied on 60 Vbeta primers (plus 13 Jbeta primers). Repertoires were generated with immunoSEQ multiplex PCR, while TCRdb's copy carries only in-frame clones and drops some. Here the sample spans approximately 180,000 clones, 75% to 85% being singletons. The sequencing input was PBMCs. The receptor's source is a woman aged 18-29 years in good health and CMV-seropositive.

CDR3 loop: CASSQDGQGASLEQYF. As DNA, the CDR3 is TGTGCCAGCAGCCAAGATGGACAGGGGGCGTCTTTAGAGCAGTACTTC. The gene calls are TRBV4-2 and TRBJ2-7, with 11 bases aligning to TRBD1. The CDR3 is 16 amino acids. Per the germline V gene, CDR1 is LGHNA and CDR2 is YNFKEQ. J gave up 7 bases and V 0 bases, and 8 bases lay outside the gene matches.